This TCR beta chain was sequenced during a study of glioma-infiltrating T cells. Using RNA template, CDR3s of TCR alpha and beta were amplified with iRepertoire arm-PCR. One entry per CDR3 protein, called by TCRdb with MiXCR from the multiplex PCR reads. Of approximately 190,000 distinct CDR3 sequences in the sample, more than 25% were seen once. A word on this clonotype: Antigen: not known.

Study-wide results and caveats: Gliomas, especially low-grade, showed above-expected tissue-blood divergence; non-neoplastic patients showed below. CDR3 overlap between tissue and blood was very small.

CDR3 length: 15 residues. V was shortened by 4 bases and J by 0 bases, with 11 bases between the two germline ends. Per germline, CDR1 KGHSH and CDR2 LQKENI. The chain has TRBV18 and TRBJ2-3, with D possibly TRBD2 on 5 matching bases. The specimen was glioma tissue, nonneoplastic brain tissue, or PBMCs (not recorded which). This clonotype was obtained from a human donor with low-grade glioma or glioblastoma, undergoing nonglioma brain surgery, or in good health (not recorded which). The CDR3 region has the DNA TGTGCCAGCTCACAACTCAGCGGAAGCACAGATACGCAGTATTTT. Translating it yields CASSQLSGSTDTQYF.